These 31 T cell receptor beta chains were all obtained from the same sample, sequenced in a study of cytomegalovirus exposure and HLA in healthy donors. 60 Vbeta and 13 Jbeta primers were used in PCR. Clones were sequenced by immunoSEQ multiplex PCR, and TCRdb holds only the in-frame ones, with some missing. The data show around 84,000 clones, around 79% seen once. The sequencing sample was made of PBMCs. The receptors originated from a human donor in good health.

This clone was seen a few times. The chain is built from TRBV6-1 and TRBJ1-4; 8 bases fit TRBD1. The V and J ends lost 2 bases and 5 bases, in that order; junction bases with no gene match: 4. Germline values: CDR1 MNHNS, CDR2 SASEGT. The CDR3 runs to 15 residues. The CDR3 DNA sequence: TGTGCCAGCAGTGAACAGGGGGCGGGAAATGAAAAACTGTTTTTT. It yields the protein CASSEQGAGNEKLFF.

This chain joins TRBV2 and TRBJ2-5; 9 bases map to TRBD1. Germline-derived CDR1 and CDR2 are SNHLY and FYNNEI. The trim removed 8 bases at V and 5 bases at J, leaving 6 bases unmatched. The CDR3 is made up of 13 amino acids. The CDR3 region has the DNA TGTGCCAGCCGGACAGGGGATTTGGAGACCCAGTACTTC. It specifies CASRTGDLETQYF.

This chain joins TRBV7-6 and TRBJ2-1; the D gene is possibly TRBD2 (5 bases). Deletions cut 0 bases from V and 12 bases from J, with 12 bases between. This CDR3 spans 13 amino acids. Germline values: CDR1 SGHVS, CDR2 FNYEAQ. CDR3 DNA sequence: TGTGCCAGCAGCTTAGCAGCCGGCGAGGGGCAGTTCTTC. Residues: CASSLAAGEGQFF.

This rearrangement joins TRBV6-1 to TRBJ1-5, with a possible D match to TRBD1 (6 bases). The length of the CDR3 is 15 residues. V lost 6 bases and J lost 7, with 19 bases in between. The germline V gene has CDR1 MNHNS and CDR2 SASEGT. CDR3 residues: CASSPRGREDQPQHF. DNA of the CDR3: TGTGCCAGCAGCCCAAGGGGGAGGGAGGACCAGCCCCAGCATTTT.

V and J are TRBV21-1 and TRBJ2-5; TRBD1 reflects the table's D call only, with no check against the DNA. TRBV21-1 is reported as a pseudogene. This CDR3 comprises 15 residues. The DNA of the CDR3 is TGTGCCAGCAGCCACCCATGGACAGGGACAGAGACCCAGTACTTC. This codes for CASSHPWTGTETQYF.

This chain uses TRBV19 with TRBJ1-1, with TRBD1 matching over 7 bases. Germline V CDR1 and CDR2: LNHDA, SQIVND (reference sequence). This CDR3 has 14 amino acids. V lost 5 bases and J lost 5; bases outside the gene matches: 8. This CDR3 is CASSPRGVGTEAFF. The CDR3 nucleotides are TGTGCCAGTAGTCCCAGGGGGGTAGGGACTGAAGCTTTCTTT.

The chain's CDR3 is CATDRDRNTGELFF. CDR3 nucleotide sequence: TGTGCCACCGATCGGGACAGGAACACCGGGGAGCTGTTTTTT. The rearrangement uses TRBV15 and TRBJ2-2, with 7 bases fitting TRBD1. V was pared by 8 bases and J by 1 base, with 4 bases of the junction left unmatched. The CDR3 covers 14 residues. CDR1 is LNHNV and CDR2 is YYDKDF in the germline V gene (reference sequence).

This chain joins TRBV19 and TRBJ1-6, with TRBD1 matching 9 bases. CDR1 LNHDA and CDR2 SQIVND come from the germline V gene (reference sequence). The junction had 14 bases not matched to a gene; V was cut back by 7 bases and J by 10 bases. This CDR3 is 16 amino acids long. CDR3 sequence (DNA): TGTGCCAGTACCCCGGGACAGGGTCCTCGATTGTCACCCCTCCACTTT. Its protein is CASTPGQGPRLSPLHF.

V is TRBV2 and J is TRBJ2-2; 9 bases agree with TRBD1. This CDR3 comprises 15 residues. CDR1 SNHLY and CDR2 FYNNEI come from the germline V gene. V lost 5 bases, J lost 0 bases, and 1 base stayed unmatched. The CDR3 DNA reads TGTGCCAGCAGTAGGACAGGGGCGAACACCGGGGAGCTGTTTTTT. Translation gives CASSRTGANTGELFF.

With respect to this clone: At one end the junction does not follow the germline gene, possibly because of a read error. This sequence joins TRBV10-2 and TRBJ2-7; 8 bases match TRBD1. The CDR3 has 14 amino acids. Germline CDR1 WSHSY, CDR2 SAAADI. CDR3 bases: TGCGCCAGCATTGAGACCGGGACAGGCTACGAGCAGTACTTC. It codes for CASIETGTGYEQYF.

J is TRBJ2-7 and V is TRBV5-1; the match to TRBD1 covers 8 bases. This CDR3 comprises 14 residues. Looked up from germline, CDR1 is SGHRS and CDR2 is YFSETQ. Trimming removed 0 bases from V and 3 bases from J; junction bases left unmatched: 2. The DNA of the CDR3 is TGCGCCAGCAGCTTGGACACAGGGGGCTACGAGCAGTACTTC. Protein: CASSLDTGGYEQYF. Combining the CDR3 with reference TRBV5-1 and TRBJ2-7 gives the whole variable domain KAGVTQTPRYLIKTRGQQVTLSCSPISGHRSVSWYQQTPGQGLQFLFEYFSETQRNKGNFPGRFSGRQFSNSRSEMNVSTLELGDSALYLCASSLDTGGYEQYFGPGTRLTVT.

Notes on this clone: The germline gene is not matched at one end of the junction; a read error may be the cause. This chain joins TRBV5-1 and TRBJ1-1; the D gene is possibly TRBD1 (6 bases). CDR3 length: 15 amino acids. CDR1 and CDR2 from the germline V gene are SGHRS and YFSETQ. The CDR3 loop is CASSLVGGFDTEALF. The CDR3 nucleotides are TGCGCCAGCAGCTTGGTTGGGGGCTTTGACACTGAAGCTCTCTTT.

The V and J genes are TRBV6-5 and TRBJ1-2; no reliable D call. Germline V CDR1 and CDR2: MNHEY, SVGAGI. The ends were cut back, 4 bases at V and 4 bases at J, with 4 bases in the middle. The CDR3 runs to 11 residues. CDR3 sequence (DNA): TGTGCCAGCAGTTCTTCCTATGGCTACACCTTC. This codes for CASSSSYGYTF.

The chain links TRBV7-2 to TRBJ2-7; TRBD2 matches 9 bases. Trimming removed 1 base from V and 3 bases from J; junction bases left unmatched: 4. The V gene's germline CDR1 is SGHTA and CDR2 FQGNSA. The CDR3 has 15 amino acids. In DNA form, the CDR3 reads TGTGCCAGCAGCTTAGTTAGCGGGAGCCTCTACGAGCAGTACTTC. Protein product: CASSLVSGSLYEQYF.

The rearrangement uses TRBV18 and TRBJ2-7, with D perhaps TRBD1 (6 bases). The germline V and J ends were trimmed by 1 base and 3 bases, with 13 bases remaining between them. Per germline, CDR1 KGHSH and CDR2 LQKENI. The CDR3 runs to 15 residues. The CDR3 coding sequence is TGTGCCAGCTCACCACAACCAGGGGCCTTCTACGAGCAGTACTTC. Protein product: CASSPQPGAFYEQYF.

The CDR3 spells CASSRDRGAYNEQFF. For the CDR3, the DNA is TGTGCCAGCAGCCGGGACAGGGGCGCCTACAATGAGCAGTTCTTC. This rearrangement joins TRBV2 to TRBJ2-1; 10 bases fit TRBD1. Unmatched junction bases numbered 4, after V lost 6 bases and J lost 2 bases. The CDR3 contains 15 residues. The germline V gene has CDR1 SNHLY and CDR2 FYNNEI.

The chain couples TRBV4-3 to TRBJ2-7; D not resolved. The CDR3 covers 15 residues. Trimming shortened V by 1 base and J by 5 bases, and 15 bases separated the two germline ends. Looked up from germline, CDR1 is LGHNA and CDR2 is YSLEER. CDR3 bases: TGCGCCAGCAGCCAAGTTCAGTCTCTGGCCAACGAGCAGTACTTC. Translating gives CASSQVQSLANEQYF.

The sample holds a few counts of this clone. The chain links TRBV5-4 to TRBJ1-2; TRBD1 aligns across 12 bases. Germline values: CDR1 SGHNT, CDR2 YYREEE (reference sequence). The CDR3 contains 15 residues. With 4 bases clipped from V and 4 bases from J, the junction kept 5 bases outside the gene matches. The chain's CDR3 is CASSTRGQGAYGYTF. As DNA, the CDR3 is TGTGCCAGCAGCACTAGGGGACAGGGGGCCTATGGCTACACCTTC.

The gene calls are TRBV10-3 and TRBJ2-5; TRBD1 aligns across 9 bases. With V trimmed by 0 bases and J by 5 bases, 13 bases remained unmatched. This CDR3 has 18 amino acids. Germline CDR1 and CDR2: ENHRY and SYGVKD. CDR3 in DNA: TGTGCCATCAGTGAGTCTAGCGGTCCGGGACAGGGTAGCGAGACCCAGTACTTC. This gives the protein CAISESSGPGQGSETQYF.

The J gene is TRBJ2-7, the V gene TRBV7-9; 10 bases match TRBD1. Germline V CDR1 and CDR2: SEHNR, FQNEAQ (reference sequence). With V trimmed by 4 bases and J by 4 bases, 4 bases remained unmatched. This CDR3 has 14 amino acids. CDR3 amino acids: CASSSRQGAYEQYF. The DNA of the CDR3 is TGTGCCAGCAGCTCTAGACAGGGGGCATACGAGCAGTACTTC.

Comment on this clone: One end of the junction varies from germline; a read error may be responsible. This chain connects TRBV6-5 to TRBJ2-7; perhaps TRBD1 as D (5 bases). Germline values: CDR1 MNHEY, CDR2 SVGAGI. The CDR3 contains 13 residues. In DNA, the CDR3 is TGTGCCAGCGGGGCCCCGGGCTCCCACGAGCAGTACTTC. Protein product: CASGAPGSHEQYF.

J is TRBJ1-2 and V is TRBV9; D is perhaps TRBD1 (6 bases). Trimming removed 4 bases at V and 5 bases at J, with 12 bases between. The CDR3 contains 13 residues. Germline values: CDR1 SGDLS, CDR2 YYNGEE. This chain's CDR3 is CASSPGQTYGYTF. The CDR3 DNA reads as TGTGCCAGCAGCCCTGGACAGACTTATGGCTACACCTTC.

V is TRBV7-8 and J is TRBJ1-1, with 8 bases lining up with TRBD1. Unmatched junction bases numbered 9, after V lost 3 bases and J lost 6 bases. This CDR3 is 15 amino acids long. CDR1 is SGHVS, CDR2 FQNEAQ, per germline. The CDR3 DNA follows: TGTGCCAGCAGCTTGGGGGGGACAGGAGTGGCTGAAGCTTTCTTT. It yields the protein CASSLGGTGVAEAFF.

V and J are TRBV29-1 and TRBJ1-1, with D possibly being TRBD1 (6 bases). The V and J ends lost 1 base and 4 bases respectively, with 16 bases between them. The CDR3 runs to 15 residues. In germline, CDR1 is SQVTM, CDR2 ANQGSEA. DNA for the CDR3: TGCAGCGTTGAAGGCGAGTCAGGGGTACCCACTGAAGCTTTCTTT. Its protein is CSVEGESGVPTEAFF.

The chain joins TRBV2 to TRBJ2-5; 7 bases line up with TRBD1. J was trimmed by 4 bases and V by 10 bases; bases with no gene match: 6. Germline V gives CDR1 SNHLY, CDR2 FYNNEI. CDR3 length: 12 amino acids. DNA of the CDR3: TGTGCCACGCGACAGGGTCGAGAGACCCAGTACTTC. Protein: CATRQGRETQYF.

The chain employs TRBV12-5 and TRBJ1-5; 8 bases are a match to TRBD1. J gave up 3 bases and V 5 bases, and 3 bases lay outside the gene matches. The CDR3 length is 14 residues. The germline V gene encodes CDR1 LGHNT and CDR2 FRNRAP. The CDR3 is CASGTGGDNQPQHF. The CDR3 DNA is TGTGCTAGTGGTACAGGGGGGGACAATCAGCCCCAGCATTTT.

V is TRBV7-9 and J is TRBJ2-3; 11 nucleotides align to TRBD2. Germline V gene data show CDR1 as SEHNR and CDR2 as FQNEAQ (reference sequence). Losses at the gene ends were 5 bases for V and 1 base for J; bases not matched to a gene: 5. This CDR3 has 16 amino acids. The CDR3 is CASSPGLADRTDTQYF. The CDR3 DNA follows: TGTGCCAGCAGCCCGGGACTAGCGGATCGCACAGATACGCAGTATTTT.

This chain uses TRBV5-1 with TRBJ2-7; 7 nucleotides align to TRBD2. This CDR3 has 15 residues. V lost 1 base to trimming and J lost 5 bases; unmatched junction nucleotides: 9. The V gene's germline CDR1 is SGHRS and CDR2 YFSETQ. The CDR3: CASSLSPAGGDEQYF. The CDR3 coding sequence is TGCGCCAGCAGCTTGAGCCCTGCTGGGGGGGACGAGCAGTACTTC.

V is TRBV5-6 and J is TRBJ1-2, with 7 bases that match TRBD1. V was pared by 3 bases and J by 0 bases, with 2 bases of the junction left unmatched. Germline V gene lookup returns CDR1 SGHDT and CDR2 YYEEEE. This CDR3 spans 14 amino acids. The CDR3 DNA sequence: TGTGCCAGCAGCTGGGACAGTCCTAACTATGGCTACACCTTC. Translation: CASSWDSPNYGYTF.

This clone was picked up a small number of times. This sequence joins TRBV19 and TRBJ1-5; perhaps TRBD1 as D (6 bases). The germline V and J ends were trimmed by 2 bases and 0 bases, with 8 bases remaining between them. Germline V lookup: CDR1 LNHDA, CDR2 SQIVND (reference sequence). This CDR3 is 15 amino acids long. CDR3 in amino acids: CASSIRTDSNQPQHF. CDR3 coding DNA: TGTGCCAGTAGTATAAGGACAGATAGCAATCAGCCCCAGCATTTT. Drawing the rest from reference TRBV19 and TRBJ1-5, the complete variable domain is DGGITQSPKYLFRKEGQNVTLSCEQNLNHDAMYWYRQDPGQGLRLIYYSQIVNDFQKGDIAEGYSVSREKKESFPLTVTSAQKNPTAFYLCASSIRTDSNQPQHFGDGTRLSIL.

This clone was detected a few times. The rearrangement joins TRBV4-1 to TRBJ2-7; 10 nucleotides match TRBD1. The V gene end was trimmed by 2 bases and the J gene end by 4 bases; junction bases not matched to a gene: 5. Germline CDR1 reads MGHRA; CDR2 reads YSYEKL. The CDR3 has 15 amino acids. The CDR3 here is CASSQTDRGRYEQYF. The CDR3 region has the DNA TGCGCCAGCAGCCAAACGGACAGGGGGAGGTACGAGCAGTACTTC.